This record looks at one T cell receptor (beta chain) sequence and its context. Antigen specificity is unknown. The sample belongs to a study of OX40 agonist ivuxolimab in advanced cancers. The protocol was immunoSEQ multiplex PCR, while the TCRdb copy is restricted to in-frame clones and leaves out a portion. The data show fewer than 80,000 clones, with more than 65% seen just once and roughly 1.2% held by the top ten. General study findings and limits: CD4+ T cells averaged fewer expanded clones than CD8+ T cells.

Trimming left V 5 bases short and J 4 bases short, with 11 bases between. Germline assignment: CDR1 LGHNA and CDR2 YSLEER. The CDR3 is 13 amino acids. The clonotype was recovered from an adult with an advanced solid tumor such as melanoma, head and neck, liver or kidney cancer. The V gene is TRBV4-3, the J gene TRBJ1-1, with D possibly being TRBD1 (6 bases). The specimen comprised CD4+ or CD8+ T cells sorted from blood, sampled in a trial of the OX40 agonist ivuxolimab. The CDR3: CASSKPDSTEAFF. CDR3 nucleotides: TGCGCCAGCAGCAAACCGGACAGCACTGAAGCTTTCTTT.